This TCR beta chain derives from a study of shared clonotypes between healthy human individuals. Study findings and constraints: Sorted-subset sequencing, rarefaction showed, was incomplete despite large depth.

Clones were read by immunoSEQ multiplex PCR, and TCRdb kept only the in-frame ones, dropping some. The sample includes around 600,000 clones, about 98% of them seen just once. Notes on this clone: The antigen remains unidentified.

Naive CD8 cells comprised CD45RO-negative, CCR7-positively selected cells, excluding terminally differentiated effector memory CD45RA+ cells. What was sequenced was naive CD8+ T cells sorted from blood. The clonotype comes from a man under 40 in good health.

The chain's CDR3 is CASHGQEIEAFF. CDR3 nucleotide sequence: TGTGCCTCCCACGGGCAGGAGATTGAAGCTTTCTTT. The chain employs TRBV11-2 and TRBJ1-1; D ambiguous. The germline V gene has CDR1 SGHAT and CDR2 FQNNGV. With 11 bases removed from V and 7 bases from J, the gap between germline ends came to 17 bases. This CDR3 contains 12 residues.